Below, one T cell receptor beta chain is given with its context. The target antigen is unknown. CDR1 and CDR2 (germline): SGHNT, YENEEA. Trimming removed 0 bases from V and 0 bases from J, with 9 bases in between. CDR3 length equals 16 residues. These data originate in a study of OX40 agonist ivuxolimab in advanced cancers. Turning to the study itself: The study gave patients intravenous ivuxolimab at 0.01 to 10 mg/kg every 2 weeks.

The study, taken as a whole, reports: The CD4+ and CD8+ T cells in the blood had expanded clonally by week 6 at 0.1 to 3.0 mg/kg. Near-lowest levels of clonal expansion characterized partial responders at 0.1-3.0 mg/kg.

Any history of autoimmune disease or systemic immunosuppression disqualified patients. Clones were sequenced by immunoSEQ multiplex PCR, and TCRdb holds only the in-frame ones, with some missing. The profile covers roughly 29,000 clones, with around nine tenths appearing a single time and about 19% taken by the ten largest. Source: CD4+ or CD8+ T cells sorted from blood, taken in a trial of the OX40 agonist ivuxolimab. V and J are TRBV11-3 and TRBJ2-1; possible D gene TRBD2, 5 bases. The clonotype originates from an adult with an advanced solid tumor such as melanoma, head and neck, liver or kidney cancer. The CDR3 DNA is TGTGCCAGCAGCTTAGAGTACGGGGTCTCCTACAATGAGCAGTTCTTC. Translated: CASSLEYGVSYNEQFF. Variable domain in full (rest from reference TRBV11-3 and TRBJ2-1): EAGVVQSPRYKIIEKKQPVAFWCNPISGHNTLYWYLQNLGQGPELLIRYENEEAVDDSQLPKDRFSAERLKGVDSTLKIQPAELGDSAVYLCASSLEYGVSYNEQFFGPGTRLTVL.